Sequencing of this TCR beta chain was carried out in a study of blood T cell repertoires in COVID-19 (TCRdb year 2020). Regarding the research as a whole: Samples covering the acute and convalescent phases of COVID-19 were provided by collaborators in the United States, Italy and Spain. The material from the prospective study consisted of cDNA or gDNA derived from T cells, B-cell-depleted T cells, or PBMCs. Subjects who had been exposed to COVID-19, were actively infected with it, or had recovered from it provided the deeply sampled blood TCRbeta repertoires that made up the dataset. The repertoires were released in a freely available public database meant as a resource for research on the immune response to SARS-CoV-2. The samples were drawn from two sources: the first 160 participants of the ongoing ImmuneRACE study, and 1,200 or so subjects contributed by 6 global collaborators. A de-identified subject ID, COVID-19 status, age in years and sex were almost always included in the sample metadata. Where available, HLA class I and class II types were obtained from metadata supplied by the sample provider rather than from assay-based typing.

Here is what the overall study found, with its caveats: The quantity of clinical and demographic metadata differed by source and by participant and was supplied without curation.

The CDR3 has 14 amino acids, counting the end cysteine and phenylalanine. CDR3 DNA is the only sequence kept; it has 42 bases, read in frame from the first base. Trimming removed 0 bases from V and 6 bases from J, leaving 9 bases between the germline ends. Via the germline V gene, CDR1 is MDHEN and CDR2 SYDVKM. Notes on this clone: Its antigen has not been determined. The input lacks base qualities; no much larger clone sits a single base away.

TCRbeta CDR3 regions were amplified from genomic DNA using the immunoSEQ Assay, a bias-controlled multiplex PCR. Concerning the study's data processing: The number of nucleated cells in each sample was estimated from the amplification of reference gene primers within the assay. To quantify the absolute abundance of each unique TCRbeta CDR3 rearrangement, sequence reads were collapsed and filtered. For each sample, productive Simpson clonality was calculated as the square root of Simpson's diversity index across productive rearrangements. This immuneACCESS table, as held by TCRdb, lists in-frame sequences with V and J called but not all clones. Of the missing ones, under half trace to an unresolved V gene in checked studies; the others have no known cause. For V, J and clone size, that table is used; D and trimming come from the DNA. In all, the sample holds approximately 260,000 clones, and roughly 80% of those were seen once. The ten largest clones capture 4.6% of the sample.

A second Seattle source provided samples from volunteer blood donors who had recovered from COVID-19. The collaborating institutions used their own protocols to collect whole blood in K2EDTA tubes. For TCRbeta analysis, collaborators shipped samples as frozen whole blood, isolated PBMCs, or DNA extracted from either of those sample types. This receptor was taken from a man aged 55-75 years who had recovered from COVID-19. Input material: peripheral blood. The chain is made from TRBV28 and TRBJ1-5; perhaps TRBD1 is the D gene, with 5 bases matching. The CDR3 is CASSLWGEGQPQHF. The DNA sequence reads TGTGCCAGCAGTTTATGGGGGGAGGGTCAGCCCCAGCATTTT. Outside the CDR3, residues come from the reference TRBV28 and TRBJ1-5 proteins, so the full variable domain is: DVKVTQSSRYLVKRTGEKVFLECVQDMDHENMFWYRQDPGLGLRLIYFSYDVKMKEKGDIPEGYSVSREKKERFSLILESASTNQTSMYLCASSLWGEGQPQHFGDGTRLSIL.